Given below is one T cell receptor (beta chain) in context. Its antigen is unknown. Within one base of it there is no much larger clone, and no base qualities were kept. The data belong to a study of shared clonotypes between healthy human individuals (TCRdb year 2020). At the level of the whole study: A couple of women and three men aged 18 to 49 years were included in the cohort. For each donor, CD4 naive and CD4 memory were each given three plates, CD8 naive was given two plates, and CD8 memory was given one plate. The study deeply sequenced blood TCR repertoires of several healthy adults to estimate repertoire size and the extent of clonotype sharing between individuals. Libraries were prepared and TCR repertoires were sequenced by different laboratories using diverse techniques, in order to increase sequencing depth and limit assay-specific biases. Leukapheresis yielded between about 0.9 and 8.9 billion PBMCs per donor. The paper as a whole reports these results and caveats: Across a handful of donors, around 5% of naive CD4, over 3% of naive CD8, 2.3% of memory CD4, and 0.4% of memory CD8 clonotypes were shared. Clonotypes shared by all four sorted-subset donors showed higher generation probabilities than non-shared clonotypes. Sampling was limited to blood, and TCR repertoires in tissue likely differ from TCR repertoires in blood. Naive subsets generally had larger estimated clonotype richness than memory subsets did. Incomplete sequencing was indicated by rarefaction of sorted-subset datasets, despite the large sequencing depth. The small number of donors limited the genetic and exposure-history diversity represented. Based on pairwise subsampling, the degree of clonotype sharing among donors was expected to be affected by sequencing depth.

Donors were healthy HIV-negative adults with no recently reported acute infections or vaccinations. Every donor was a Caucasian adult living in Nashville, Tennessee, USA. CD4+ T cells were enriched by magnetic negative selection; naive cells were then positively selected on CD45RA, and the negative fraction formed the memory subset. Blood was obtained by leukapheresis, after which PBMCs were separated by Ficoll-Histopaque density gradient centrifugation and cryopreserved in liquid nitrogen vapor phase. Analytical flow cytometry was used to check the purity and quantity of every magnetically sorted T cell population. Genomic DNA was isolated from every sorted fraction and measured by UV absorbance on a Nanodrop 2000c. Using the deep immunoSEQ assay, multiplex PCR amplified TCR CDR3 regions from genomic DNA. Extracted genomic DNA from each cell subset was distributed evenly across all wells of several immunoSEQ 96-well plates, and each plate was treated as a replicate. For sorted subsets, each replicate PCR was loaded with 200 to 250 ng genomic DNA, equivalent to 25,000 to 35,000 T cell genomes. Purified libraries were quantified with a Qubit 3.0 fluorometer, sized on a Bioanalyzer 2100, and re-quantified with the KAPA Library Quantification kit. A separate single-read 150-cycle Illumina NextSeq 550 flow cell was used to sequence each immunoSEQ 96-well plate. The source study handled its data this way. Because only junctional sequences without quality scores were contained in the immunoSEQ output, filtering matching that applied to full-length reads could not be performed. Sequences were annotated with PyIR, a Python wrapper for IgBLAST v1.9, and V/J genes and CDR3 were assigned using IMGT germline references. Reads were removed for weak V/J assignments (E-value above 1e-6), missing CDR3, stop codons, out-of-frame junctions, or ambiguous translated residues. A V3J clonotype was defined by an identical inferred V gene, J gene, and CDR3 amino acid sequence. To compute the percentage overlap between repertoires, the number of shared unique clonotypes was divided by the size of the smaller repertoire. RTK rarefaction, the Chao1 estimator, and Recon v2.1 estimates of unobserved clonotypes were used to assess repertoire richness. OLGA was used to compute generation probabilities for all TCRbeta clonotypes that the gDNA method yielded from a handful of donors. TCRdb retrieved this table from immuneACCESS and kept in-frame rearrangements only. Not all clones are present; in checked studies, unresolved V genes account for under half, and no reason is known for the remainder. V, J and clone size reflect that table, while D and trimming were determined from the DNA. Here the sample has over 2 million clones; around 93% occur a single time. The ten most abundant clones make up around 0.38% of the sample.

This TCR was recovered from a man younger than 35 in good health. Some clones in this sample may be carry-over from other donors' samples. Sequencing was done on a sample of naive CD4+ T cells from PBMCs. Sample cell subset or site, as interpreted from the label and publication: CD45RA+ positively selected.

The CDR3 protein is CASRRNLPHEQYF. DNA sequence: TGTGCCAGCAGGCGGAACCTCCCTCACGAGCAGTACTTC. The sequence links TRBV6-1 to TRBJ2-7; the D gene assignment is ambiguous. CDR1 and CDR2 are read off the germline V gene as MNHNS and SASEGT. V sheds 6 bases and J sheds 5 bases, leaving 14 bases between their ends. Measured from the cysteine to the phenylalanine, the CDR3 is 13 residues long. The CDR3 DNA has 39 bases and is translated from base 1.